These T cell receptor beta chains were read from a single sample in a study of technical replicates of blood from a few donors. Data came from immunoSEQ multiplex PCR; TCRdb stores just in-frame clones and leaves some out. This table has roughly 85,000 clones, about 93% appearing once. The material sequenced was T cells isolated from PBMCs. These receptors were obtained from a human donor in good health. Both conserved end residues are part of each CDR3. Each record gives: D gene, V gene, CDR3 protein. The D gene is left open where the match is weak.

D: .
V: TRBV2
CDR3: CASTDQADTQYF

D: TRBD1
V: TRBV7-6
CDR3: CASRSIRDRGPTTEAFF

D: .
V: TRBV13
CDR3: CASSWGLNNEQFF

D: .
V: TRBV10-3
CDR3: CAIWGKSPRGGPKKENEQFF

D: .
V: TRBV25-1
CDR3: CASTSSLYGELFF

D: TRBD1
V: TRBV7-9
CDR3: CASSPRQGFDEKLFF

D: .
V: TRBV6-5
CDR3: CASSYTGQEQYF

D: TRBD1
V: TRBV30
CDR3: CAWGWTGGSQPQHF

D: .
V: TRBV27
CDR3: CASSHSLVRGYNEQFF

D: .
V: TRBV2
CDR3: CASSESRLQIGNTIYF

D: TRBD1
V: TRBV5-1
CDR3: CASSLGQGRDYGYTF

D: .
V: TRBV6-5
CDR3: CASSATGLSYNEQFF